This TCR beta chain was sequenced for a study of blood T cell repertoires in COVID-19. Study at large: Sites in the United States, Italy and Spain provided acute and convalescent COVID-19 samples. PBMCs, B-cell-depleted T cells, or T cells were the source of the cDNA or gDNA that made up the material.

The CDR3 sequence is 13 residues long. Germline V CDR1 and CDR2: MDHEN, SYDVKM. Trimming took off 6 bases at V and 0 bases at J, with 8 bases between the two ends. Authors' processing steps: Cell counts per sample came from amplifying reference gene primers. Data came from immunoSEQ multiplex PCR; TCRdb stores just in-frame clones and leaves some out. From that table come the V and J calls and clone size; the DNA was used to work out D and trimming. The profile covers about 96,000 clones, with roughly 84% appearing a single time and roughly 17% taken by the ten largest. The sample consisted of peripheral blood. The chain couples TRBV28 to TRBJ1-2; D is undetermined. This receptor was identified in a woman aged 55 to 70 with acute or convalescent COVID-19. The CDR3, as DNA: TGTGCCAGCAGGCGGCGGTCTAACTATGGCTACACCTTC. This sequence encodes CASRRRSNYGYTF.